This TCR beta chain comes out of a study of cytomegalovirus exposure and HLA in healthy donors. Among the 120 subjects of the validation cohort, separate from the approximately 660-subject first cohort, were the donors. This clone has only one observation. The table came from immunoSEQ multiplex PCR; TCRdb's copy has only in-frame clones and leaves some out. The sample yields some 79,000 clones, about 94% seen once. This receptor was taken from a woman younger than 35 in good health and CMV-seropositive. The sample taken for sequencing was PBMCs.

The CDR3 reads CASSQKLMAGEETQYF. Here the CDR3 DNA reads TGTGCCAGCAGCCAAAAACTGATGGCGGGAGAAGAGACCCAGTACTTC. The rearrangement uses TRBV7-9 and TRBJ2-5; TRBD2 agrees at 7 bases. The germline gives CDR1 SEHNR, CDR2 FQNEAQ (reference sequence). Trimming removed 5 bases from V and 3 bases from J; junction bases left unmatched: 12. The CDR3 loop spans 16 amino acids.